This TCR beta chain emerged from a study of cytomegalovirus exposure and HLA in healthy donors. About the study: HLA-typed donors were the source of 82 million or so unique TCRs, which an early data release held.

CDR3 size: 12 residues. Trimming removed 0 bases from V and 2 bases from J, with 4 bases in between. Germline V lookup: CDR1 SQVTM, CDR2 ANQGSEA. At the time of sampling, donors were nominally healthy, though unrecorded immune exposures were likely. Primers included in the PCR were 60 Vbeta and 13 Jbeta primers. The protocol was immunoSEQ multiplex PCR, while the TCRdb copy is restricted to in-frame clones and leaves out a portion. The sample lists fewer than 200,000 clones; approximately 86% were seen once. This clone appeared once. Sequenced: PBMCs. The sequence derives from a male donor in good health and CMV-seronegative. The J gene is TRBJ1-2, the V gene TRBV29-1; D not resolved. CDR3 protein: CSVEDQNYGYTF. CDR3 nucleotide sequence: TGCAGCGTTGAAGACCAGAACTATGGCTACACCTTC.